This TCR beta chain was sequenced for a study of cytomegalovirus exposure and HLA in healthy donors. Study-level points and caveats: The majority of TCR sequences were rare, yet some public TCRs appeared in many donors. A missense variant in DCLRE1C was later tied to TCR beta V- and J-gene trimming. CMV serostatus was the only recorded immune exposure for donors.

The primer mix had 60 Vbeta and 13 Jbeta primers. Libraries were prepared by immunoSEQ multiplex PCR; TCRdb keeps only in-frame clonotypes and omits some of them. The sample has roughly 100,000 clones, roughly 80% seen once. About this clone itself: Its specificity is unknown.

V shed 3 bases and J shed 0 bases, with 8 bases lying between them. CDR3 length equals 14 residues. The germline CDR1 and CDR2 sequences are SGHVS and FQNEAQ. Sequencing used PBMCs. The receptor comes from a man aged 40-49 years in good health and CMV-seronegative. This chain joins TRBV7-8 and TRBJ1-2; TRBD1 might be the D (6 bases). DNA for the CDR3: TGTGCCAGCAGCTTCAACAGGGCTAACTATGGCTACACCTTC. Residues: CASSFNRANYGYTF.